The 24 T cell receptor beta chains below were found in one sample sequenced in a study of CD4+ T cells in melanoma. The protocol was immunoSEQ multiplex PCR, while the TCRdb copy is restricted to in-frame clones and leaves out a portion. The sample lists approximately 11,000 clones; 55% to 75% were seen once. Sequenced input: cells from a culture (not recorded whether cultured in vitro). These receptors all come from a human donor with melanoma.

The chain carries TRBV18 and TRBJ1-1; no firm D call. This CDR3 comprises 15 residues. V was pared by 4 bases and J by 1 base, with 13 bases between. Germline V gives CDR1 KGHSH, CDR2 LQKENI. The CDR3 loop is CASSLVWGANTEAFF. The CDR3, as DNA: TGTGCCAGCTCACTTGTTTGGGGAGCGAACACTGAAGCTTTCTTT. The whole variable domain, filled in from reference TRBV18 and TRBJ1-1, reads NAGVMQNPRHLVRRRGQEARLRCSPMKGHSHVYWYRQLPEEGLKFMVYLQKENIIDESGMPKERFSAEFPKEGPSILRIQQVVRGDSAAYFCASSLVWGANTEAFFGQGTRLTVV.

The chain uses TRBV2 and TRBJ2-4; D may be TRBD1 (6 bases). Trimming took off 5 bases at V and 1 base at J, with 15 bases between the two ends. Germline V gene lookup returns CDR1 SNHLY and CDR2 FYNNEI. The CDR3 contains 16 residues. CDR3: CASSPDRSSAKNIQYF. CDR3 coding DNA: TGTGCCAGCAGTCCTGACAGGTCCTCGGCCAAAAACATTCAGTACTTC.

CDR3 protein: CSPPGVIQPQHF. Written as DNA, the CDR3 is TGCAGCCCGCCAGGGGTTATTCAGCCCCAGCATTTT. The genes are TRBV29-1 and TRBJ1-5, with D possibly TRBD1 on 6 matching bases. The CDR3 length is 12 residues. The V gene's germline CDR1 is SQVTM and CDR2 ANQGSEA. V was shortened by 8 bases and J by 6 bases, with 14 bases between the two germline ends.

J is TRBJ2-2 and V is TRBV10-1; D remains ambiguous. CDR1 and CDR2 (germline): WNHNN, SYGVQD (reference sequence). The CDR3 is made up of 15 amino acids. V was cut by 8 bases and J by 0 bases, with 13 bases left in between. The CDR3 protein is CASQNSRTNTGELFF. The CDR3 DNA is TGCGCCAGCCAAAATAGCAGGACGAACACCGGGGAGCTGTTTTTT.

This clone was observed a few times. This chain links TRBV7-8 with TRBJ2-7; D uncertain. The CDR3 is 13 amino acids. Germline V CDR1 and CDR2: SGHVS, FQNEAQ. V lost 5 bases and J lost 11, with 19 bases in between. DNA for the CDR3: TGTGCCAGCAGCCAAATTATGGGTCAGCGCGAGTACTTC. Protein product: CASSQIMGQREYF.

The table lists this clone with a few counts. V and J are TRBV10-1 and TRBJ1-3; D uncertain. CDR3 length: 13 amino acids. V lost 7 bases, J lost 10 bases, and 17 bases lay in between. The germline CDR1 and CDR2 sequences are WNHNN and SYGVQD (reference sequence). The CDR3 DNA is TGCGCCAGCAAAAACCGGACCCGGAGAACCATATATTTT. As protein: CASKNRTRRTIYF.

This sequence joins TRBV6-6 and TRBJ1-5; D call uncertain. The CDR3 length is 14 residues. Germline V lookup: CDR1 MNHNY, CDR2 SVGAGI (reference sequence). V dropped 4 bases and J dropped 7 bases, with 14 bases sitting between them. CDR3 sequence: CASSSVEIPQPQHF. CDR3 nucleotides: TGTGCCAGCAGTTCCGTGGAAATTCCACAGCCCCAGCATTTT.

As for this clone: The junction does not match germline at one end; this may be a read error. V gene TRBV7-7 combines with J gene TRBJ2-7; TRBD1 aligns across 9 bases. Germline CDR1 and CDR2: SSHAT and FNYEAQ (reference sequence). This CDR3 has 14 amino acids. CDR3 bases: TGTGCTAGCAGCTTCGGACAGGGGCAATACGAGCAGTACTTC. Protein: CASSFGQGQYEQYF.

The chain recombines TRBV5-1 with TRBJ2-7; no clear D. Germline V gene data show CDR1 as SGHRS and CDR2 as YFSETQ. The CDR3 consists of 16 residues. V was shortened by 0 bases and J by 1 base, with 14 bases between the two germline ends. The CDR3 DNA reads TGCGCCAGCAGCTTGGGAAGGCGGCAGTTGTCCTACGAGCAGTACTTC. Its protein is CASSLGRRQLSYEQYF.

This rearrangement joins TRBV19 to TRBJ1-2; D possibly corresponds to TRBD1 (5 bases). V was pared by 2 bases and J by 0 bases, with 10 bases between. Per germline, CDR1 LNHDA and CDR2 SQIVND (reference sequence). The length of the CDR3 is 15 residues. This CDR3 reads CASSIKGAANYGYTF. The CDR3 nucleotides read TGTGCCAGTAGTATAAAAGGGGCTGCTAACTATGGCTACACCTTC.

The chain is built from TRBV2 and TRBJ1-1; tentative D call: TRBD1 (5 bases). The CDR3 has 15 residues. The germline gives CDR1 SNHLY, CDR2 FYNNEI. V was trimmed by 6 bases and J by 1 base, leaving 15 bases between them. In DNA form, the CDR3 reads TGTGCCAGCAGAGCGGGGGGATTTTGGAACACTGAAGCTTTCTTT. Protein product: CASRAGGFWNTEAFF.

This CDR3 reads CASSIRGPRETQYF. The CDR3 nucleotides read TGTGCCAGTAGTATCCGGGGCCCCCGGGAGACCCAGTACTTC. V usage is TRBV19 and J usage is TRBJ2-5; D possibly matches TRBD1 or TRBD2 (5 bases each). The V gene lost 3 bases and the J gene lost 5 bases, with 13 bases spanning the gap. The germline CDR1 and CDR2 sequences are LNHDA and SQIVND (reference sequence). This CDR3 contains 14 residues. Filled out from reference TRBV19 and TRBJ2-5, the complete variable domain reads DGGITQSPKYLFRKEGQNVTLSCEQNLNHDAMYWYRQDPGQGLRLIYYSQIVNDFQKGDIAEGYSVSREKKESFPLTVTSAQKNPTAFYLCASSIRGPRETQYFGPGTRLLVL.

V and J are TRBV2 and TRBJ1-6; 7 nucleotides match TRBD1. Per germline, CDR1 SNHLY and CDR2 FYNNEI. The V segment lost 5 bases and the J segment 0 bases; nucleotides outside the gene matches: 4. The CDR3 consists of 16 residues. DNA for the CDR3: TGTGCCAGCAGTAGACAGGGTATCTCCTATAATTCACCCCTCCACTTT. Translation gives CASSRQGISYNSPLHF.

The genes are TRBV27 and TRBJ1-3, with D unclear. This CDR3 spans 14 amino acids. Germline V gene data show CDR1 as MNHEY and CDR2 as SMNVEV (reference sequence). V was shortened by 5 bases and J by 0 bases, with 8 bases between the two germline ends. CDR3 DNA: TGTGCCAGCAGTGCCACCGTCTCTGGAAACACCATATATTTT. Translation: CASSATVSGNTIYF.

This clone was detected once. V gene TRBV18 combines with J gene TRBJ1-6; no firm D call. Germline V CDR1 and CDR2: KGHSH, LQKENI. V lost 3 bases and J lost 6, with 6 bases in between. The CDR3 loop spans 13 amino acids. CDR3 coding DNA: TGTGCCAGCTCACCGGCAGTTAATTCACCCCTCCACTTT. The encoded protein is CASSPAVNSPLHF.

This chain links TRBV9 with TRBJ1-1; the D gene is possibly TRBD1 (6 bases). Germline V lookup: CDR1 SGDLS, CDR2 YYNGEE. With 7 bases removed from V and 0 bases from J, the gap between germline ends came to 16 bases. This CDR3 has 15 amino acids. The DNA of the CDR3 is TGTGCCAGCGGGAGGGGGGGGCTCATGAACACTGAAGCTTTCTTT. Amino acids: CASGRGGLMNTEAFF.

The V call is TRBV5-4, the J call TRBJ1-1, with D uncertain. The CDR3 is 14 amino acids. CDR1 is SGHNT, CDR2 YYREEE, per germline (reference sequence). The germline V and J ends were trimmed by 4 bases and 3 bases, with 13 bases remaining between them. The DNA of the CDR3 is TGTGCCAGCAGCCCCGCCCCCGGGGACACTGAAGCTTTCTTT. Translation gives CASSPAPGDTEAFF.

The chain is built from TRBV6-5 and TRBJ2-1; D is perhaps TRBD1 (5 bases). Germline loops: CDR1 MNHEY, CDR2 SVGAGI. This CDR3 has 14 residues. V was pared by 3 bases and J by 12 bases, with 18 bases between. DNA of the CDR3: TGTGCCAGCAGTTATACTCACAGAAGGGGTGTGCAGTTCTTC. Amino acid sequence: CASSYTHRRGVQFF.

The chain is built from TRBV7-6 and TRBJ2-1, with TRBD1 identical over 7 bases. With 5 bases clipped from V and 4 bases from J, the junction kept 8 bases outside the gene matches. Per the germline V gene, CDR1 is SGHVS and CDR2 is FNYEAQ. The CDR3 spans 15 residues. This chain's CDR3 is CASSREGAGYNEQFF. The CDR3 region has the DNA TGTGCCAGCAGCAGAGAGGGGGCAGGTTACAATGAGCAGTTCTTC.

The genes are TRBV6-5 and TRBJ2-7, with D uncertain. The CDR3 is made up of 15 amino acids. V gave up 4 bases and J gave up 2 bases, with 15 bases separating them. Germline V lookup: CDR1 MNHEY, CDR2 SVGAGI. CDR3 coding DNA: TGTGCCAGCAGTTCCCCCAGGACGGCGCCCTACGAGCAGTACTTC. Translating it yields CASSSPRTAPYEQYF.

V is TRBV5-1 and J is TRBJ2-5; D is possibly TRBD2 (6 bases). The germline V gene has CDR1 SGHRS and CDR2 YFSETQ. This CDR3 region has 15 residues. V was clipped by 1 base and J by 5 bases, with 15 bases between them. The CDR3 here is CASSLYAGTGETQYF. For the CDR3, the DNA is TGCGCCAGCAGCTTGTATGCGGGGACGGGCGAGACCCAGTACTTC.

V and J are TRBV2 and TRBJ2-7; unclear D gene. Per germline, CDR1 SNHLY and CDR2 FYNNEI. The CDR3 is made up of 12 amino acids. The V end was cut by 5 bases, the J end by 6 bases, with 11 bases between. CDR3 loop: CASSLLLREQYF. CDR3 in DNA: TGTGCCAGCAGTCTCCTTCTTCGCGAGCAGTACTTC.

This clone was detected a few times. The rearrangement links TRBV14 to TRBJ2-7; 8 nucleotides match TRBD1. The V gene end was trimmed by 4 bases and the J gene end by 6 bases; junction bases not matched to a gene: 2. The CDR3 spans 12 residues. CDR1 and CDR2 (germline): SGHDN, FVKESK. Here the CDR3 reads CASSRQGSEQYF. The DNA for the CDR3 is TGTGCCAGCAGCCGACAGGGGTCCGAGCAGTACTTC.

The V call is TRBV6-5, the J call TRBJ2-7; TRBD1 matches at 7 bases. Germline lookup yields CDR1 MNHEY and CDR2 SVGAGI. J was trimmed by 2 bases and V by 10 bases; bases with no gene match: 11. The CDR3 has 14 amino acids. The DNA of the CDR3 is TGTGCCACCATACAGGGGAAGGCCGCCTACGAGCAGTACTTC. This codes for CATIQGKAAYEQYF.